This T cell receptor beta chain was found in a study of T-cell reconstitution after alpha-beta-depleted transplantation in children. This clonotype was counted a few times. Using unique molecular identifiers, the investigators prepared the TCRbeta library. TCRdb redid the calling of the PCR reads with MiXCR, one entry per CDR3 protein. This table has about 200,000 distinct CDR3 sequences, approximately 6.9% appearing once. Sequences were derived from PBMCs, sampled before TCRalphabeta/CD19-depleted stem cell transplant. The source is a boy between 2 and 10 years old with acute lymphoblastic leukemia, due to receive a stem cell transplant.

The CDR3 spells CASSPNTAGAGELFF. Written as DNA, the CDR3 is TGTGCCAGCAGTCCGAACACCGCGGGAGCCGGGGAGCTGTTTTTT. The chain employs TRBV6-5 and TRBJ2-2, with 7 bases identical to TRBD2. V trimming: 5 bases; J trimming: 6 bases; junction bases outside the gene matches: 9. Germline V gene data show CDR1 as MNHEY and CDR2 as SVGAGI. This CDR3 comprises 15 residues.